This T cell receptor beta chain was retrieved from a study of cytomegalovirus exposure and HLA in healthy donors. Study-wide context: An earlier analysis identified more than 90 million unique TCR beta sequences in 170 million or so T cells. Falling in the Caucasian-associated ancestry cluster were about four fifths of approximately 410 genotyped donors. Whole-study results and caveats: High specificity and sensitivity for cytomegalovirus status were reported for the classifier. Among donors in an Asian-associated ancestry cluster, a later analysis reportedly found fewer N-insertions than the roughly 700-donor mean.

Primers included in the PCR were 60 Vbeta and 13 Jbeta primers. This table comes from immunoSEQ multiplex PCR, and its TCRdb copy is limited to in-frame clones, with some not included. The sample records some 190,000 clones, 80% to 90% being singletons. V trimming: 2 bases; J trimming: 5 bases; junction bases outside the gene matches: 7. The CDR3 contains 15 residues. Germline loops: CDR1 SGHAT, CDR2 FQNNGV. With respect to this clone: Antigen unknown.

The rearrangement uses TRBV11-2 and TRBJ2-5; 8 bases align to TRBD2. Source material: PBMCs. The clonotype comes from a male donor in good health and CMV-seronegative. The CDR3 DNA reads as TGTGCCAGCAGCTTAACGGGGGGGGCCCGGGAGACCCAGTACTTC. Encoded protein: CASSLTGGARETQYF.